The clone carrying this T cell receptor beta chain was recorded at least ten times. Its antigen is not identified. RNA transcripts were the template for amplifying TCR beta CDR3 regions. HTBI primers were the set used in a first-round RT-PCR of the TCR CDR3. A single record per CDR3 protein comes from TCRdb applying MiXCR to the multiplex PCR reads. The data hold a few hundred thousand distinct CDR3 sequences, with roughly 13% observed a single time. This sample is part of a study of T cells in Graves' hyperthyroidism and ophthalmopathy. General study results and limits: Blood also contained most expanded thyroid clonotypes above 0.001. The model identified upcoming ophthalmopathy a median approximately six months ahead of onset.

V shed 3 bases, J shed 6 bases, and the junction held 12 bases outside the gene matches. Per the germline V gene, CDR1 is KGHDR and CDR2 is SFDVKD. The CDR3 is 17 residues long. Ahead of any ophthalmopathy symptoms, the blood sample was obtained at the first diagnosis of hyperthyroidism. The clonotype originates from a young woman with Graves' hyperthyroidism that later progressed to Graves' ophthalmopathy. V gene TRBV24-1 combines with J gene TRBJ2-1; 8 nucleotides line up with TRBD1. The sequenced sample consisted of blood. CDR3 amino acids: CATSDARQGISRNEQFF. Here the CDR3 DNA reads TGTGCCACCAGTGATGCCCGACAGGGGATAAGTCGCAATGAGCAGTTCTTC.